This entry concerns a single T cell receptor beta chain. The data were taken from a study of cytomegalovirus exposure and HLA in healthy donors. Repertoires were generated with immunoSEQ multiplex PCR, while TCRdb's copy carries only in-frame clones and drops some. The table shows 200,000 to 250,000 clones, with over 80% occurring only once. Germline CDR1 and CDR2: LNHNV and YYDKDF (reference sequence). The germline V and J ends were trimmed by 4 bases and 4 bases, with 14 bases remaining between them. This CDR3 region has 14 residues. This chain uses TRBV15 with TRBJ2-7, with D possibly TRBD1 on 6 matching bases. The sequenced material came from PBMCs. This TCR was recovered from a woman between 25 and 40 years old in good health and CMV-seropositive. The CDR3 coding sequence is TGTGCCACCAGCAAGTCGGGACACGGGTACGAGCAGTACTTC. Encoded protein: CATSKSGHGYEQYF.